These T cell receptor beta chains were read from a single sample in a study of shared clonotypes between healthy human individuals. TCRdb's table, derived via immunoSEQ multiplex PCR, lists solely in-frame clones and lacks some. This sample has about 680,000 clones, with 92% found just once. Sequencing was performed on naive CD8+ T cells sorted from blood. These receptors all stem from a man aged 30 to 39 in good health. The CDR3 runs from the conserved cysteine through the conserved F or W. The D gene is left open where the match is weak. Clone size, where shown, is once, few, many, or a class for clones that have expanded.

length: 16; D: NA; V: TRBV4-2; J: TRBJ2-3; size: NA; CDR3: CASSHQFERSTDTQYF; DNA: TGTGCCAGCAGCCACCAATTCGAGCGGAGCACAGATACGCAGTATTTT
length: 15; D: NA; V: TRBV7-2; J: TRBJ2-1; size: NA; CDR3: CASSFSTSSYNEQFF; DNA: TGTGCCAGCAGCTTCTCGACTAGCTCCTACAATGAGCAGTTCTTC
length: 17; D: NA; V: TRBV10-2; J: TRBJ2-2; size: NA; CDR3: CASSTHLGGKRIGELFF; DNA: TGCGCCAGCAGTACCCATCTGGGCGGGAAGAGGATTGGGGAGCTGTTTTTT
length: 16; D: NA; V: TRBV1; J: TRBJ2-7; size: NA; CDR3: CTSSVRRRDPTYEQYF; DNA: TGCACCAGCAGCGTCCGTCGGCGGGATCCAACCTACGAGCAGTACTTC
length: 13; D: TRBD1; V: TRBV27; J: TRBJ2-7; size: NA; CDR3: CASRPGGLNEQYF; DNA: TGTGCCAGCAGGCCAGGGGGTTTGAACGAGCAGTACTTC
length: 16; D: TRBD2; V: TRBV5-4; J: TRBJ2-7; size: NA; CDR3: CASSLGTSGSMYEQYF; DNA: TGTGCCAGCAGCCTCGGGACTAGCGGGAGTATGTACGAGCAGTACTTC
length: 12; D: NA; V: TRBV7-9; J: TRBJ2-7; size: NA; CDR3: CASTLGAYEQYF; DNA: TGTGCCAGCACTCTCGGGGCCTACGAGCAGTACTTC
length: 19; D: TRBD2; V: TRBV4-1; J: TRBJ2-1; size: NA; CDR3: CASSQHPGTSGNSYNEQFF; DNA: TGCGCCAGCAGCCAACACCCCGGGACTAGCGGAAACTCCTACAATGAGCAGTTCTTC
length: 15; D: NA; V: TRBV9; J: TRBJ1-1; size: NA; CDR3: CASSAWAEGDTEAFF; DNA: TGTGCCAGCAGCGCATGGGCCGAGGGGGACACTGAAGCTTTCTTT
length: 13; D: NA; V: TRBV27; J: TRBJ2-1; size: NA; CDR3: CASGGNSYNEQFF; DNA: TGTGCCAGCGGGGGTAACTCCTACAATGAGCAGTTCTTC
length: 17; D: NA; V: TRBV5-4; J: TRBJ2-5; size: NA; CDR3: CASSLGQVVGVQETQYF; DNA: TGTGCCAGCAGCTTGGGTCAAGTGGTGGGTGTACAAGAGACCCAGTACTTC
length: 15; D: TRBD2; V: TRBV10-2; J: TRBJ2-1; size: NA; CDR3: CASSVSGILYNEQFF; DNA: TGCGCCAGCAGCGTTAGCGGGATTCTCTACAATGAGCAGTTCTTC
length: 18; D: NA; V: TRBV11-2; J: TRBJ2-7; size: once; CDR3: CASSSLFARAAISYEQYF; DNA: TGTGCCAGCAGCTCTCTATTTGCCCGGGCGGCGATTTCCTACGAGCAGTACTTC
length: 16; D: NA; V: TRBV7-9; J: TRBJ1-2; size: NA; CDR3: CASSLLPGEGGYGYTF; DNA: TGTGCCAGCAGCTTACTTCCAGGGGAAGGAGGGTATGGCTACACCTTC
length: 15; D: TRBD1; V: TRBV9; J: TRBJ2-5; size: NA; CDR3: CASSGSDRGGETQYF; DNA: TGTGCCAGCAGCGGCTCGGACAGGGGTGGGGAGACCCAGTACTTC
length: 13; D: NA; V: TRBV4-1; J: TRBJ2-7; size: NA; CDR3: CASSQGSGYEQYF; DNA: TGCGCCAGCAGCCAGGGGTCGGGGTACGAGCAGTACTTC
length: 14; D: NA; V: TRBV7-8; J: TRBJ2-1; size: NA; CDR3: CASSSTGWENEQFF; DNA: TGTGCCAGCAGCTCTACAGGATGGGAGAATGAGCAGTTCTTC
length: 12; D: NA; V: TRBV11-3; J: TRBJ2-3; size: NA; CDR3: CASSSDSDTQYF; DNA: TGTGCCAGCAGCTCGGATTCAGATACGCAGTATTTT
length: 13; D: NA; V: TRBV7-6; J: TRBJ1-1; size: NA; CDR3: CASSSLAETEAFF; DNA: TGTGCCAGCAGCTCCCTAGCGGAGACGGAAGCTTTCTTT
length: 16; D: NA; V: TRBV7-9; J: TRBJ1-4; size: NA; CDR3: CASSSLRKGFNEKLFF; DNA: TGTGCCAGCAGCTCCCTTCGGAAGGGTTTTAATGAAAAACTGTTTTTT
length: 13; D: NA; V: TRBV28; J: TRBJ2-7; size: once; CDR3: CASSLEGSYEQYF; DNA: TGTGCCAGCAGTTTGGAGGGCTCCTACGAGCAGTACTTC
length: 13; D: NA; V: TRBV29-1; J: TRBJ2-2; size: NA; CDR3: CSGRGSNTGELFF; DNA: TGCAGCGGTAGAGGGAGTAACACCGGGGAGCTGTTTTTT
length: 15; D: NA; V: TRBV27; J: TRBJ2-3; size: NA; CDR3: CASSLSGSGVRTQYF; DNA: TGTGCCAGCAGTTTATCGGGGTCGGGAGTAAGGACGCAGTATTTT
length: 15; D: TRBD2; V: TRBV28; J: TRBJ2-3; size: NA; CDR3: CASSPREGPKDTQYF; DNA: TGTGCCAGCAGTCCGAGGGAGGGCCCTAAAGATACGCAGTATTTT
length: 17; D: TRBD1; V: TRBV19; J: TRBJ1-5; size: NA; CDR3: CASSGGAGQAYNQPQHF; DNA: TGTGCCAGTAGTGGGGGGGCGGGACAGGCCTACAATCAGCCCCAGCATTTT
length: 17; D: NA; V: TRBV15; J: TRBJ2-7; size: once; CDR3: CATSSKLLATDPYEQYF; DNA: TGTGCCACCAGCAGCAAGCTTCTAGCGACGGACCCCTACGAGCAGTACTTC
length: 15; D: TRBD2; V: TRBV10-3; J: TRBJ2-5; size: NA; CDR3: CARTRGLPLEETQYF; DNA: TGTGCCAGGACGCGGGGACTACCGCTCGAAGAGACCCAGTACTTC
length: 15; D: NA; V: TRBV5-1; J: TRBJ2-1; size: NA; CDR3: CATRQAPTSRDEQFF; DNA: TGCGCCACCAGACAGGCCCCGACCTCGAGGGATGAGCAGTTCTTC
length: 14; D: TRBD1; V: TRBV4-1; J: TRBJ2-1; size: NA; CDR3: CASSPGQGAREQFF; DNA: TGCGCCAGCAGCCCCGGACAGGGGGCACGTGAGCAGTTCTTC
length: 10; D: NA; V: TRBV7-9; J: TRBJ2-3; size: NA; CDR3: CASLGDTQYF; DNA: TGTGCCAGCTTGGGGGATACGCAGTATTTT
length: 14; D: TRBD1; V: TRBV23-1; J: TRBJ2-1; size: NA; CDR3: CASRGGQGQDEQFF; DNA: TGCGCCAGCAGAGGGGGACAGGGCCAAGATGAGCAGTTCTTC
length: 17; D: TRBD1; V: TRBV5-4; J: TRBJ2-5; size: NA; CDR3: CASSLGFSGTGQETQYF; DNA: TGTGCCAGCAGCTTGGGGTTTAGTGGGACAGGGCAAGAGACCCAGTACTTC
length: 12; D: NA; V: TRBV25-1; J: TRBJ1-5; size: NA; CDR3: CASRTGNQPQHF; DNA: TGTGCCAGCAGAACAGGGAATCAGCCCCAGCATTTT
length: 15; D: TRBD2; V: TRBV18; J: TRBJ2-1; size: NA; CDR3: CASSHSSGRDNEQFF; DNA: TGTGCCAGCTCACATTCTAGCGGGAGGGACAATGAGCAGTTCTTC
length: 17; D: TRBD1; V: TRBV28; J: TRBJ2-4; size: once; CDR3: CASSEDNLDRWGYIQYF; DNA: TGTGCCAGCAGTGAGGATAATCTGGACAGGTGGGGGTACATTCAGTACTTC
length: 15; D: TRBD1; V: TRBV4-1; J: TRBJ2-7; size: few; CDR3: CASSLEGQGSYEQYF; DNA: TGCGCCAGCAGCCTAGAGGGACAGGGCTCCTACGAGCAGTACTTC
length: 12; D: NA; V: TRBV10-2; J: TRBJ2-7; size: NA; CDR3: CASNGRNYEQYF; DNA: TGCGCCAGCAACGGGCGAAACTACGAGCAGTACTTC
length: 19; D: TRBD2; V: TRBV7-3; J: TRBJ2-3; size: NA; CDR3: CASSFHGALTAGGTDTQYF; DNA: TGTGCCAGCAGCTTCCATGGGGCACTGACAGCGGGAGGAACAGATACGCAGTATTTT
length: 14; D: NA; V: TRBV2; J: TRBJ2-7; size: NA; CDR3: CASIATGNSYEQYF; DNA: TGTGCCAGCATTGCTACAGGCAATTCCTACGAGCAGTACTTC
length: 12; D: TRBD2; V: TRBV6-5; J: TRBJ2-1; size: NA; CDR3: CAVFSGSYEQFF; DNA: TGTGCCGTCTTCAGCGGGAGCTATGAGCAGTTCTTC
length: 14; D: NA; V: TRBV7-6; J: TRBJ2-7; size: NA; CDR3: CASSLKGDSYEQYF; DNA: TGTGCCAGCAGCTTAAAGGGGGACTCCTACGAGCAGTACTTC
length: 15; D: NA; V: TRBV4-2; J: TRBJ2-7; size: NA; CDR3: CASSQDHGSGGEQYF; DNA: TGTGCCAGCAGCCAAGATCATGGCTCAGGGGGGGAGCAGTACTTC
length: 16; D: TRBD2; V: TRBV4-3; J: TRBJ2-1; size: NA; CDR3: CASSQDWAGGPGEQFF; DNA: TGCGCCAGCAGCCAAGATTGGGCGGGAGGGCCGGGTGAGCAGTTCTTC
length: 14; D: TRBD2; V: TRBV5-5; J: TRBJ2-5; size: NA; CDR3: CASRPGLAEETQYF; DNA: TGTGCCAGCAGGCCGGGACTAGCGGAAGAGACCCAGTACTTC
length: 15; D: TRBD1; V: TRBV14; J: TRBJ2-3; size: NA; CDR3: CASSFGTASTNTQYF; DNA: TGTGCCAGCAGCTTCGGGACAGCCAGCACAAATACGCAGTATTTT